The entry that follows covers one T cell receptor (beta chain) sequence. This sample is drawn from a study of CD8+CD57+ T cells in acquired aplastic anemia. Study at large: Sorted CD4+ and CD8+ cells gave an average of roughly 3.5 ug of DNA.

V shed 6 bases, J shed 8 bases, and the junction held 16 bases outside the gene matches. The CDR3 is made up of 17 amino acids. Per the germline V gene, CDR1 is SEHNR and CDR2 is FQNEAQ (reference sequence). Both TCR beta VDJ combination and CDR3 sequence profiling were carried out. Genomic DNA was the template for this profiling. A single record per CDR3 protein comes from TCRdb applying MiXCR to the reads. This table holds 400,000 to 450,000 distinct CDR3 sequences, 60% to 80% found once. Sequenced: sorted CD4+, CD8+, or CD8+CD57+ T cells (not recorded which) from PBMCs. The origin of this receptor is a human donor in good health, serving as a control. The chain joins TRBV7-9 to TRBJ2-2; TRBD2 agrees at 9 bases. The CDR3 sequence: CASSLAAGGVIIGELFF. CDR3 in DNA: TGTGCCAGCAGTCTCGCGGCGGGAGGGGTCATTATAGGGGAGCTGTTTTTT. The entire variable domain, with the rest obtained from reference TRBV7-9 and TRBJ2-2, is as follows: DTGVSQNPRHKITKRGQNVTFRCDPISEHNRLYWYRQTLGQGPEFLTYFQNEAQLEKSRLLSDRFSAERPKGSFSTLEIQRTEQGDSAMYLCASSLAAGGVIIGELFFGEGSRLTVL.